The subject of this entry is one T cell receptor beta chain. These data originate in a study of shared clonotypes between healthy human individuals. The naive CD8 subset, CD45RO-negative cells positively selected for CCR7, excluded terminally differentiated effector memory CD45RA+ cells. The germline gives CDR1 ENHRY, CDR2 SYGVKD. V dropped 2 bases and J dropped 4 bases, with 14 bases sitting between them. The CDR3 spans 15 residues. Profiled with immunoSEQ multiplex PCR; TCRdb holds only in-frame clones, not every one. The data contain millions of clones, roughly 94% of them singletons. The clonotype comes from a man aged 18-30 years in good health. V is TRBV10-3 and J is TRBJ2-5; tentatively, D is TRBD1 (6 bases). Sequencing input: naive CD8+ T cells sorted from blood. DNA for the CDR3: TGTGCCATCAGTGAGCCGGGACAAGGGGGAGAGACCCAGTACTTC. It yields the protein CAISEPGQGGETQYF.